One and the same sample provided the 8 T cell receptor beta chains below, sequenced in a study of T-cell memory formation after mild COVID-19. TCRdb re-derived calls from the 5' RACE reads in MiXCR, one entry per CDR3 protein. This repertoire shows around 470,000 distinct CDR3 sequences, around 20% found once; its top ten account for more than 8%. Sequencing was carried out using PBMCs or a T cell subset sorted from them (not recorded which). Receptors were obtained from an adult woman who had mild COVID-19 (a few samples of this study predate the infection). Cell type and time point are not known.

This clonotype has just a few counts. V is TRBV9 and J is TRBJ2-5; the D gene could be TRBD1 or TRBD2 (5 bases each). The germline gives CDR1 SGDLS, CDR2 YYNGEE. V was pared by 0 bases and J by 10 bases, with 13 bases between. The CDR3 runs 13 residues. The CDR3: CASSVGGPGFQYF. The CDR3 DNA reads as TGTGCCAGCAGCGTAGGGGGACCAGGGTTCCAGTACTTC.

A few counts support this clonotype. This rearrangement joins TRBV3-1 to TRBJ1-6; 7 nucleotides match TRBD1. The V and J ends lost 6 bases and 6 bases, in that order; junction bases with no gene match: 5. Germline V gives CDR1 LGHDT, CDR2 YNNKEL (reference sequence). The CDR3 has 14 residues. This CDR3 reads CASRQTGSNSPLHF. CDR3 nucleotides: TGTGCCAGCAGGCAGACAGGGTCTAATTCACCCCTCCACTTT.

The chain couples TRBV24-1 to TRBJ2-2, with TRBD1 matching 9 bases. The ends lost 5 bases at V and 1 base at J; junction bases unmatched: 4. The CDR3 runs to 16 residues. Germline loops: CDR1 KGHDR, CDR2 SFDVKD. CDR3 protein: CATSAAGQGNTGELFF. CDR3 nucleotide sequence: TGTGCCACCAGTGCCGCGGGACAGGGGAACACCGGGGAGCTGTTTTTT.

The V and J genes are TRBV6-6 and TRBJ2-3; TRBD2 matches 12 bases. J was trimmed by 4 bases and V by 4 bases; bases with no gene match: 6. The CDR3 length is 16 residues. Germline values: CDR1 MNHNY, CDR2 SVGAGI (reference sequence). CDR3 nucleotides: TGTGCCAGCAGTTCAAAGACTAGCGGGGGACCAGATACGCAGTATTTT. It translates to CASSSKTSGGPDTQYF.

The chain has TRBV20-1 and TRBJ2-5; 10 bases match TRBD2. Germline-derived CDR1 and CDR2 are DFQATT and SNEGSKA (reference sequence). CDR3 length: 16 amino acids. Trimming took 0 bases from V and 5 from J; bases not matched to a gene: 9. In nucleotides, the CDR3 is TGCAGTGCTAGAGATCTCAAGCGGGAGGGCCGGGAGACCCAGTACTTC. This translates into CSARDLKREGRETQYF.

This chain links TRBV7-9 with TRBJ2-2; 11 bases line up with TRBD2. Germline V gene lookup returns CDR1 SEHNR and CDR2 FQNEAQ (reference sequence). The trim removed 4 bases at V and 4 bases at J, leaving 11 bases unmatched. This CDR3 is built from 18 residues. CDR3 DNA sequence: TGTGCCAGCAGCTCCTTAACTAGCGGGGGCCGATTCACCGGGGAGCTGTTTTTT. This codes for CASSSLTSGGRFTGELFF.

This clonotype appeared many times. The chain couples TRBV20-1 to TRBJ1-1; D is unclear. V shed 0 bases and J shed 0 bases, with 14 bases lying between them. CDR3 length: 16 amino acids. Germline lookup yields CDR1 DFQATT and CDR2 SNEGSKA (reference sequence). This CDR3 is CSARDPFRGMNTEAFF. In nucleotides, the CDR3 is TGCAGTGCTAGAGATCCGTTTCGAGGTATGAACACTGAAGCTTTCTTT.

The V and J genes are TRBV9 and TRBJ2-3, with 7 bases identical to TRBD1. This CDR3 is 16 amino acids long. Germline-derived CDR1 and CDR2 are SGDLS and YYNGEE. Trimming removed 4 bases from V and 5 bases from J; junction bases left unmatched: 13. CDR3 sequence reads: CASSPRTGAYVDTQYF. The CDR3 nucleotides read TGTGCCAGCAGCCCCCGTACAGGGGCCTACGTAGATACGCAGTATTTT.